These 5 T cell receptor beta chains originate from one sample sequenced in a study of T cell changes during pregnancy in multiple sclerosis. The assay was immunoSEQ multiplex PCR, and TCRdb's table has in-frame clones only and misses some. The sample gives roughly 40,000 clones, around 90% of which show up once; approximately 12% is in the top ten. The sequencing used CD8+ T cells from peripheral blood mononuclear cells, collected in the first trimester of pregnancy. Receptor source: a female donor with multiple sclerosis, enrolled in a pregnancy study.

This sequence joins TRBV7-9 and TRBJ1-4, with D perhaps TRBD1 (6 bases). CDR3 length: 17 residues. The V end lost 3 bases, the J end lost 0 bases, and 14 bases lay between the germline ends. CDR1 and CDR2 from the germline V gene are SEHNR and FQNEAQ (reference sequence). The CDR3 here is CASSLAKGQPTNEKLFF. CDR3 DNA sequence: TGTGCCAGCAGCTTGGCGAAAGGACAGCCAACTAATGAAAAACTGTTTTTT. The entire variable domain, with the rest obtained from reference TRBV7-9 and TRBJ1-4, is as follows: DTGVSQNPRHKITKRGQNVTFRCDPISEHNRLYWYRQTLGQGPEFLTYFQNEAQLEKSRLLSDRFSAERPKGSFSTLEIQRTEQGDSAMYLCASSLAKGQPTNEKLFFGSGTQLSVL.

The rearrangement links TRBV27 to TRBJ1-1; D is possibly TRBD1 (5 bases). V lost 6 bases, J lost 8 bases, and 13 bases lay in between. Germline CDR1 is MNHEY and CDR2 is SMNVEV (reference sequence). CDR3 length: 12 amino acids. CDR3 DNA sequence: TGTGCCAGCAGGGGGTCTACAGGAGAAGCTTTCTTT. This codes for CASRGSTGEAFF.

The chain carries TRBV27 and TRBJ1-5; 7 bases fit TRBD1. This CDR3 comprises 14 residues. V dropped 6 bases and J dropped 7; count of bases not matched to a gene: 9. The V gene's germline CDR1 is MNHEY and CDR2 SMNVEV (reference sequence). CDR3 bases: TGTGCCAGCAGCCCCGGGACAGTAGGACAGCCCCAGCATTTT. Protein product: CASSPGTVGQPQHF.

The chain employs TRBV10-3 and TRBJ1-1; 7 positions match TRBD1. The CDR3 totals 15 residues. Trimming cost V 5 bases and J 10 bases; bases outside gene matches: 16. From germline, CDR1 is ENHRY and CDR2 SYGVKD. This CDR3 is CAISSGTHDREGAFF. The CDR3 bases are TGTGCCATCAGTTCGGGGACCCACGACAGGGAAGGAGCTTTCTTT.

In DNA, the CDR3 is TGTGCCAGCAGCTTAGGAAAGGGGGGGGCCATGTCCCCCCAAGAGACCCAGTACTTC. Residues: CASSLGKGGAMSPQETQYF. This chain joins TRBV11-2 and TRBJ2-5; possibly TRBD2 for D (7 bases). Germline CDR1 and CDR2: SGHAT and FQNNGV. V was clipped by 1 base and J by 1 base, with 22 bases between them. The CDR3 has 19 amino acids.